These 16 T cell receptor beta chains were sequenced from one sample in a study of PD-1 blockade in classical Hodgkin lymphoma. Some clones are missing from TCRdb's copy, which holds only in-frame ones; the method was immunoSEQ multiplex PCR. The table has 15,000 to 20,000 clones, around 84% seen once; the top ten hold around 21%. Regarding time point: cycle 4 day 1 (C4D1), after around six weeks of nivolumab. Every patient had relapsed following autologous stem cell transplantation, and cohorts differed in brentuximab vedotin exposure. The source was peripheral blood mononuclear cells (PBMCs), collected before the fourth cycle of nivolumab. The receptors come from a human donor with classical Hodgkin lymphoma.

V usage is TRBV7-6 and J usage is TRBJ2-2; 9 bases match TRBD1. V dropped 6 bases and J dropped 6; count of bases not matched to a gene: 14. CDR1 SGHVS and CDR2 FNYEAQ come from the germline V gene. The CDR3 covers 17 residues. DNA for the CDR3: TGTGCCAGCAGTCCAACCGCTCCGGGACAGGGCCCCGGGGAGCTGTTTTTT. Protein: CASSPTAPGQGPGELFF.

The chain carries TRBV6-1 and TRBJ2-3; D remains unclear. The germline V gene encodes CDR1 MNHNS and CDR2 SASEGT. V lost 7 bases and J lost 0, with 11 bases in between. This CDR3 region has 14 residues. CDR3 loop: CASTLDRSTDTQYF. The DNA for the CDR3 is TGTGCCAGCACCTTGGACCGGAGCACAGATACGCAGTATTTT.

This sequence joins TRBV5-8 and TRBJ1-5; no firm D call. Germline CDR1 is SGHTS and CDR2 is YDEGEE. Trimming left V 1 base short and J 0 bases short, with 14 bases between. The CDR3 length is 17 residues. The CDR3 reads CASSLWVSGNSNQPQHF. CDR3 in DNA: TGTGCCAGCAGCTTGTGGGTATCAGGTAATAGCAATCAGCCCCAGCATTTT.

This clone was detected only once. The V call is TRBV5-1, the J call TRBJ2-7, with 13 bases that match TRBD2. The CDR3 extends over 17 amino acids. Germline CDR1 and CDR2: SGHRS and YFSETQ. After removal of 4 bases from V and 0 bases from J, the junction contained 7 bases not matched to a gene. CDR3 loop: CASSTGTSGTISYEQYF. The CDR3 DNA reads TGCGCCAGCAGCACGGGGACTAGCGGGACTATCTCCTACGAGCAGTACTTC.

V gene TRBV9 combines with J gene TRBJ2-7; TRBD1 aligns across 7 bases. Germline CDR1 is SGDLS and CDR2 is YYNGEE. The CDR3 is made up of 14 amino acids. The V gene end was trimmed by 4 bases and the J gene end by 5 bases; junction bases not matched to a gene: 9. CDR3 loop: CASSKRGQDNEQYV. For the CDR3, the DNA is TGTGCCAGCAGCAAACGAGGACAGGATAACGAGCAGTACGTC.

This chain links TRBV5-1 with TRBJ1-1; a weak D match, TRBD1 (6 bases). Trimming removed 6 bases at V and 7 bases at J, with 10 bases between. This CDR3 spans 11 amino acids. CDR1 is SGHRS and CDR2 is YFSETQ in the germline V gene. CDR3 nucleotide sequence: TGCGCCAGCACTAGGGGGAGTGAAGCTTTCTTT. Protein sequence: CASTRGSEAFF.

The genes are TRBV6-1 and TRBJ2-1; D is possibly TRBD2 (5 bases). Germline V CDR1 and CDR2: MNHNS, SASEGT. The germline V and J ends were trimmed by 4 bases and 4 bases, with 26 bases remaining between them. CDR3 length equals 19 residues. CDR3 sequence reads: CASSADRSVPAARYNEQFF. The CDR3 coding sequence is TGTGCCAGCAGTGCAGACCGTAGCGTACCGGCAGCCAGGTACAATGAGCAGTTCTTC.

This clone was detected a few times. This chain links TRBV29-1 with TRBJ2-7, with D hard to call. The CDR3 runs 13 residues. Germline assignment: CDR1 SQVTM and CDR2 ANQGSEA. CDR3 sequence reads: CRQMPSHTYEQYV. As DNA, the CDR3 is TGCAGACAAATGCCCAGCCATACCTACGAGCAGTACGTC.

V is TRBV19 and J is TRBJ2-7; 11 bases match TRBD2. The ends lost 5 bases at V and 0 bases at J; junction bases unmatched: 3. The length of the CDR3 is 15 residues. CDR1 is LNHDA and CDR2 is SQIVND in the germline V gene (reference sequence). Here the CDR3 reads CASSSGLAASYEQYF. For the CDR3, the DNA is TGTGCCAGTAGTTCGGGACTAGCGGCCTCCTACGAGCAGTACTTC.

This chain uses TRBV18 with TRBJ2-7, with D perhaps assigned TRBD1 or TRBD2 (5 bases each). V lost 3 bases, J lost 2 bases, and 20 bases lay in between. CDR3 length: 17 amino acids. Germline V CDR1 and CDR2: KGHSH, LQKENI. The CDR3 DNA reads TGTGCCAGCTCACCCTTGGTGGCCAGGGACCTTCCCTACGAGCAGTACTTC. It yields the protein CASSPLVARDLPYEQYF.

This chain links TRBV13 with TRBJ2-1; TRBD2 matches at 9 bases. The ends lost 1 base at V and 0 bases at J; junction bases unmatched: 10. Germline V gene lookup returns CDR1 PRHDT and CDR2 FYEKMQ (reference sequence). This CDR3 region has 19 residues. Here the CDR3 DNA reads TGTGCCAGCAGCTTAGACCGAGGGGATAGCGGGAGCTCCTACAATGAGCAGTTCTTC. As protein: CASSLDRGDSGSSYNEQFF.

CDR3 region: CASSNQGSGPYGYTF. The CDR3 bases are TGCGCCAGCAGCAATCAGGGGTCAGGGCCCTATGGCTACACCTTC. The chain is built from TRBV4-3 and TRBJ1-2; a weak D match, TRBD1 (6 bases). V was clipped by 5 bases and J by 4 bases, with 17 bases between them. This CDR3 spans 15 amino acids. Germline V CDR1 and CDR2: LGHNA, YSLEER.

Regarding this clone: The sample contains more than one DNA sequence encoding this CDR3. The chain has TRBV2 and TRBJ2-1; unclear D gene. Germline-derived CDR1 and CDR2 are SNHLY and FYNNEI. The CDR3 covers 13 residues. V dropped 4 bases and J dropped 0 bases, with 4 bases sitting between them. The CDR3 is CASSVDSYNEQFF. DNA for the CDR3: TGTGCCAGCAGTGTCGACTCCTACAATGAGCAGTTCTTC.

The chain couples TRBV27 to TRBJ2-3; 10 bases line up with TRBD2. V was clipped by 2 bases and J by 0 bases; unmatched bases: 8. This CDR3 has 18 amino acids. Germline lookup yields CDR1 MNHEY and CDR2 SMNVEV (reference sequence). This CDR3 is CASSLGARLAGSTDTQYF. As DNA, the CDR3 is TGTGCCAGCAGTTTAGGGGCTAGACTAGCGGGTAGCACAGATACGCAGTATTTT.

This rearrangement joins TRBV29-1 to TRBJ2-3; 12 nucleotides match TRBD2. The J segment lost 5 bases and the V segment lost 7 bases, leaving 4 bases of the junction unmatched. In germline, CDR1 is SQVTM, CDR2 ANQGSEA. The length of the CDR3 is 13 residues. The CDR3 spells CSGGTSGLDTQYF. The CDR3 DNA sequence: TGCAGCGGCGGGACTAGCGGGCTAGATACGCAGTATTTT.

The J gene is TRBJ1-3, the V gene TRBV7-9, with 9 bases matching TRBD1. CDR1 and CDR2 from the germline V gene are SEHNR and FQNEAQ (reference sequence). Germline trimming cut 5 bases from V and 0 bases from J; bases unmatched to any gene: 8. This CDR3 spans 17 amino acids. CDR3 sequence: CASSEPGQGPSGNTIYF. CDR3 nucleotides: TGTGCCAGCAGCGAACCGGGACAGGGCCCCTCTGGAAACACCATATATTTT.